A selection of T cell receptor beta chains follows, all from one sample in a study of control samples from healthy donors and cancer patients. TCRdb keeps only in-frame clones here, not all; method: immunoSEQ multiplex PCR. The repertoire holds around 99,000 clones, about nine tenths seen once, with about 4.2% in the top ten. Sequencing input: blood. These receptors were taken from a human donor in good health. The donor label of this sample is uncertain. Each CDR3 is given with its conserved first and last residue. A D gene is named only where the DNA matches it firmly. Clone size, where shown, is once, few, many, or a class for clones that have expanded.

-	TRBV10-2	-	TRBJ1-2	CASSESGVDYGYTF	TGCGCCAGCAGTGAGTCAGGGGTGGACTATGGCTACACCTTC
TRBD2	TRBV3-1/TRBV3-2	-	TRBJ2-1	CASSRSSGGYNEQFF	TGTGCCAGCAGCCGTTCTAGCGGAGGCTACAATGAGCAGTTCTTC
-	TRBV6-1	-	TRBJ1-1	CASSEFGRANTEAFF	TGTGCCAGCAGTGAATTCGGCAGGGCAAACACTGAAGCTTTCTTT
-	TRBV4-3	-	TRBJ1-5	CASSLGINNQPQHF	TGCGCCAGCAGCCTCGGGATAAACAATCAGCCCCAGCATTTT
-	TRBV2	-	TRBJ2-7	CASSVVRAGSYEQYF	TGTGCCAGCAGTGTAGTACGGGCTGGCTCCTACGAGCAGTACTTC
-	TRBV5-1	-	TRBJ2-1	CASREGATNEQFF	TGCGCCAGCAGGGAGGGGGCGACCAATGAGCAGTTCTTC
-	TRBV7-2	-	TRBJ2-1	CASSLRAGEQFF	TGTGCCAGCAGCTTAAGGGCGGGTGAGCAGTTCTTC
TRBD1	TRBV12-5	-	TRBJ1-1	CASGIGQGGAFF	TGTGCTAGTGGAATAGGACAGGGAGGAGCTTTCTTT
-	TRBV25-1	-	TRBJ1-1	CASSGTSRLNTEAFF	TGTGCCAGCAGCGGGACAAGTCGATTGAACACTGAAGCTTTCTTT
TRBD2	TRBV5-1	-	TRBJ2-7	CASSSRLAGGYEQYF	TGCGCCAGCAGCTCCCGACTAGCGGGGGGGTACGAGCAGTACTTC
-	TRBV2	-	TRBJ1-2	CASSEQGSRSSYTF	TGTGCCAGCAGTGAACAGGGATCCCGTTCGAGCTACACCTTC
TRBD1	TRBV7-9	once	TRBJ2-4	CASSLDSGTGRNIQYF	TGTGCCAGCAGCTTAGATTCCGGGACAGGGAGGAACATTCAGTACTTC
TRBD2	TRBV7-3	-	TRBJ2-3	CASSRSASGGSLVNTQYF	TGTGCCAGCAGCCGCTCTGCTAGCGGGGGTTCCCTAGTAAATACGCAGTATTTT
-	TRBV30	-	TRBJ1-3	CAWRILHGNTIYF	TGTGCCTGGAGAATCTTACACGGAAACACCATATATTTT
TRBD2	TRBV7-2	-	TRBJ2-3	CASSQAGLAGGSDTQYF	TGTGCCAGCAGCCAAGCAGGACTAGCGGGGGGGTCAGATACGCAGTATTTT
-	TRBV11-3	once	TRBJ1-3	CASSFGRDKPGNTIYF	TGTGCCAGCAGCTTCGGTCGGGACAAACCCGGAAACACCATATATTTT
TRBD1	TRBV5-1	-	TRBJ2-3	CASSLANAGTGGADTQYF	TGCGCCAGCAGCTTGGCGAATGCCGGGACAGGGGGAGCAGATACGCAGTATTTT
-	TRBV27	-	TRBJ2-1	CASSLSLGLYNEQFF	TGTGCCAGCAGTTTATCTCTGGGGCTGTACAATGAGCAGTTCTTC
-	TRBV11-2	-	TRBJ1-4	CASSLNPSATNEKLFF	TGTGCCAGCAGCTTAAATCCCTCGGCAACTAATGAAAAACTGTTTTTT
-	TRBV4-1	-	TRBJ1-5	CASSPLGGQPQHF	TGCGCCAGCAGCCCTCTAGGGGGACAGCCCCAGCATTTT
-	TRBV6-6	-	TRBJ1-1	CASSLLAEAFF	TGTGCCAGCAGTCTACTCGCTGAAGCTTTCTTT
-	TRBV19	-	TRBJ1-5	CASSAGPRGGSNQPQHF	TGTGCCAGTAGCGCCGGTCCCCGAGGCGGCAGCAATCAGCCCCAGCATTTT
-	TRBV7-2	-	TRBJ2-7	CASSLTGGVGVAYEQYF	TGTGCCAGCAGCTTAACGGGGGGCGTGGGGGTTGCCTACGAGCAGTACTTC
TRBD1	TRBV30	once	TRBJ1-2	CAWSGNRGTYGYTF	TGTGCCTGGAGCGGGAACAGGGGCACCTATGGCTACACCTTC
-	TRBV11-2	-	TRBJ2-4	CASSLVSRGHENIQYF	TGTGCCAGCAGCTTAGTGTCCCGGGGCCACGAAAACATTCAGTACTTC
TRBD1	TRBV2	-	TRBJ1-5	CASSADRAGNQPQHF	TGTGCCAGCAGTGCCGACAGGGCGGGCAATCAGCCCCAGCATTTT
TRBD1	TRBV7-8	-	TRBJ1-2	CASSFRDSLNYGYTF	TGTGCCAGCAGCTTCCGGGACAGCCTTAACTATGGCTACACCTTC
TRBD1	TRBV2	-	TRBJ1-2	CASRLGQGYGYGYTF	TGTGCCAGCAGACTCGGACAGGGGTATGGCTATGGCTACACCTTC
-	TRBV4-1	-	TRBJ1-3	CASSQEASAGNTIYF	TGCGCCAGCAGCCAAGAGGCGTCTGCTGGAAACACCATATATTTT
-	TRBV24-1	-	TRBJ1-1	CATDGLGGNTEAFF	TGTGCCACCGATGGCCTCGGAGGGAACACTGAAGCTTTCTTT
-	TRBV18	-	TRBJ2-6	CASSPKPRNSGANVLTF	TGTGCCAGCTCACCAAAGCCTCGTAACTCTGGGGCCAACGTCCTGACTTTC
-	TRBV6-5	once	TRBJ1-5	CASRNSFGQPQHF	TGTGCCAGCAGAAACAGTTTCGGACAGCCCCAGCATTTT
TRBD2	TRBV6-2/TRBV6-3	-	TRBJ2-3	CASSSGLAGGDTQYF	TGTGCCAGCAGTTCAGGACTAGCGGGGGGAGATACGCAGTATTTT